This TCR beta chain was documented in a study of human T cells and chemical hapten exposure. MiXCR, run by TCRdb on the RACE reads, gives a single entry per CDR3 protein. This table has 360,000 or so distinct CDR3 sequences, about 6% appearing once. Time point specified: patch test 2, 6 weeks after DPC sensitization. Treatment meaning: therapeutic diphenylcyclopropenone sensitization with weekly scalp DPC. It was from unfractionated whole blood that total RNA was extracted. Trimming left V 6 bases short and J 3 bases short, with 20 bases between. Germline-derived CDR1 and CDR2 are SEHNR and FQNEAQ (reference sequence). The CDR3 runs 16 residues.

The source was whole blood, collected in connection with sensitization to the hapten diphenylcyclopropenone (DPC). The source of this sequence is a woman younger than 35 with alopecia areata. Some clones in this sample may be carry-over from other donors' samples. This chain connects TRBV7-9 to TRBJ1-1, with a possible D match to TRBD1 (6 bases). The CDR3 sequence: CASSPISHREHTEAFF. The CDR3 nucleotides are TGTGCCAGCAGTCCAATCTCTCACAGGGAGCACACTGAAGCTTTCTTT.